A single sample gave rise to the 7 T cell receptor beta chains below, sequenced in a study of T-cell reconstitution after alpha-beta-depleted transplantation in children. This sample's TCRbeta library carried unique molecular identifier barcodes. TCRdb re-called the PCR reads through MiXCR, storing one row per CDR3 protein. The top ten clones hold 4.5% to 6% of a sample with some 490,000 distinct CDR3 sequences, around 13% of them seen once. This specimen was PBMCs from the stem cell graft donor, taken from the stem cell graft. These receptors were taken from a human donor who donated a stem cell graft to a child with combined immunodeficiency.

This clonotype was seen only a few times. This sequence joins TRBV3-1 and TRBJ1-3, with 9 bases matching TRBD1. The CDR3 extends over 18 amino acids. V lost 0 bases to trimming and J lost 0 bases; unmatched junction nucleotides: 6. Germline CDR1 LGHDT, CDR2 YNNKEL (reference sequence). In nucleotides, the CDR3 is TGTGCCAGCAGCCAAGATACGGGGACAGGGACCTCTGGAAACACCATATATTTT. Translated: CASSQDTGTGTSGNTIYF.

The chain is built from TRBV12-3 or TRBV12-4 and TRBJ1-1, with D possibly being TRBD1 (6 bases). Trimming took off 5 bases at V and 2 bases at J, with 21 bases between the two ends. This CDR3 contains 17 residues. In DNA, the CDR3 is TGTGCCAGCAGTCCTGACAGGACTCCATTCCGCAACACTGAAGCTTTCTTT. Its protein is CASSPDRTPFRNTEAFF.

This clonotype was counted ten times or more. The chain has TRBV12-3 or TRBV12-4 and TRBJ2-3; D is possibly TRBD2 (6 bases). The CDR3 covers 15 residues. V gave up 6 bases and J gave up 0 bases, with 13 bases separating them. This chain's CDR3 is CASRNSGISTDTQYF. The CDR3 coding sequence is TGTGCCAGCAGAAATAGCGGAATTAGCACAGATACGCAGTATTTT.

This clonotype showed up many times. The chain is built from TRBV5-5 and TRBJ2-7; 8 bases are a match to TRBD2. This CDR3 has 16 amino acids. Trimming cost V 2 bases and J 5 bases; bases outside gene matches: 12. Germline CDR1 and CDR2: SGHKS and YYEKEE (reference sequence). The CDR3 DNA follows: TGTGCCAGCAGCTTCAGCGACGGGCGGGGGGCGAACGAGCAGTACTTC. It specifies CASSFSDGRGANEQYF.

This clonotype was seen a handful of times. The rearrangement uses TRBV20-1 and TRBJ1-6, with 7 bases fitting TRBD1. The V gene's germline CDR1 is DFQATT and CDR2 SNEGSKA (reference sequence). CDR3 length: 15 residues. J gave up 5 bases and V 3 bases, and 7 bases lay outside the gene matches. CDR3 sequence reads: CSARAGGGNNSPLHF. In DNA, the CDR3 is TGCAGTGCTAGGGCGGGAGGGGGCAATAATTCACCCCTCCACTTT.

In its sample, this clonotype was seen many times. The rearrangement joins TRBV28 to TRBJ2-7; the D is unclear. Per germline, CDR1 MDHEN and CDR2 SYDVKM. This CDR3 has 13 residues. V was trimmed by 6 bases and J by 7 bases, leaving 16 bases between them. This CDR3 is CASRLLSLGEQYF. The DNA for the CDR3 is TGTGCCAGCAGGTTACTTTCCCTGGGGGAGCAGTACTTC.

This sequence joins TRBV7-9 and TRBJ2-7, with 8 positions matching TRBD1. Germline CDR1 reads SEHNR; CDR2 reads FQNEAQ (reference sequence). After removal of 5 bases from V and 1 base from J, the junction contained 7 bases not matched to a gene. The CDR3 is 15 residues long. For the CDR3, the DNA is TGTGCCAGCAGCCTACCGGACAGGGCATCCTACGAGCAGTACTTC. It yields the protein CASSLPDRASYEQYF.